This TCR beta chain was identified during a study of blood T cell repertoires in COVID-19 (TCRdb year 2020). In terms of the full investigation: Collaborator samples came from the United States, Italy and Spain and covered acute and convalescent phases of COVID-19. The prospective study material was composed of cDNA or gDNA derived from T cells, B-cell-depleted T cells, or PBMCs. Subjects who had been exposed to COVID-19, were actively infected with it, or had recovered from it provided the deeply sampled blood TCRbeta repertoires that made up the dataset. A freely available public database, intended as a resource for researchers studying the immune response to SARS-CoV-2, is where the repertoires were released. Samples were obtained from the ongoing ImmuneRACE study (first 160 participants) and from about 1,300 subjects provided by 6 global collaborators. Nearly every sample came with metadata listing a de-identified subject ID, COVID-19 status, age in years and sex. HLA class I and class II types, where available, came from metadata supplied by the sample provider rather than from assay-based typing. Study-wide conclusions, independent of this receptor: How much clinical and demographic metadata was included differed by source and by participant, and the metadata was provided uncurated.

V lost 4 bases and J lost 6 bases, and the count of bases not matched to a germline gene is 7. The germline V gene (reference sequence) sets CDR1 to SGHNT and CDR2 to YYREEE. Reading from cysteine to phenylalanine, the CDR3 counts 15 amino acids. The entry retains the CDR3 DNA only, 45 bases that are in frame from base 1. TCRbeta CDR3 regions were amplified from genomic DNA using the immunoSEQ Assay, a bias-controlled multiplex PCR. Under the source paper's analysis protocol: Nucleated cell counts per sample were estimated from amplification of reference gene primers within the assay. To quantify the absolute abundance of each unique TCRbeta CDR3 rearrangement, sequence reads were collapsed and filtered. For each sample, productive Simpson clonality was calculated as the square root of Simpson's diversity index across productive rearrangements. TCRdb took this table from immuneACCESS and kept in-frame rearrangements with V and J called. Such tables lack part of the clones; where checked against another copy, unresolved V genes explain under half of the gap, and the rest is unexplained. V and J calls and clone size are as listed in that table; D and trimming were resolved from the DNA. The sample table contains a few hundred thousand clones; only one count was recorded for 80% to 90% of them. Of the sample, under 7.5% is held by the ten largest clones.

A second Seattle source provided samples from volunteer blood donors who had recovered from COVID-19. Collaborating institutions collected whole blood in K2EDTA tubes following their own protocols. For TCRbeta analysis, collaborators shipped samples as frozen whole blood, isolated PBMCs, or DNA extracted from either of those sample types. Details on this clone: This clone's antigen is unknown. No base quality information exists; no much larger clone differs at one position.

The rearranged chain carries TRBV5-4 and TRBJ1-2; a stretch of 12 junction bases matches TRBD1. Material for sequencing was peripheral blood. The clonotype originates from a man between 18 and 29 years old who had recovered from COVID-19. The DNA is TGTGCCAGCAGCAGCCGGGACAGGGGGCCTGATGGCTACACCTTC. It is translated as CASSSRDRGPDGYTF.